A selection of T cell receptor beta chains follows, all from one sample in a study of blood T cell repertoires in COVID-19. The table came from immunoSEQ multiplex PCR; TCRdb's copy has only in-frame clones and leaves some out. This table has about 46,000 clones, approximately 85% appearing once. Sequencing input: peripheral blood. The source is a human donor in a cohort sampled during active COVID-19. The donor label of this sample is uncertain. Both conserved end residues are part of each CDR3.

length,V,CDR3
14,TRBV19,CASSILDSYYGYTF
14,TRBV30,CAWSSGRGEDGYTF
14,TRBV6-5,CASSYSSGAYGYTF
15,TRBV7-2,CASSLMGTGAYEQYF
16,TRBV12-5,CASGPQTGPNYNEQFF
14,TRBV5-1,CASSLSGGTQPQHF
15,TRBV7-9,CASSLLRGVVYEQYF
12,TRBV6-2/TRBV6-3,CASSRGKEGYTF
11,TRBV6-1,CASSERAQGDF
16,TRBV19,CASSTTLGGQGGELFF
16,TRBV4-1,CASSQGAATVYNEQFF
14,TRBV28,CASRISTGTYEQYF
14,TRBV18,CASSPSTGRGEQYF
14,TRBV12-5,CASGLGGPSYEQYF
17,TRBV24-1,CATSEGKSGGIKETQYF
15,TRBV13,CASSPRTGNHYGYTF
14,TRBV5-1,CASSSGGLYNEQFF
15,TRBV2,CASNNFPTLSYEQYF
14,TRBV10-3,CAISEQELTSPLHF
17,TRBV25-1,CASSVGLAGAAYNEQFF
13,TRBV7-2,CASGSTEDYGYTF
14,TRBV5-1,CASSLASSGNTIYF
18,TRBV27,CASSPLPISSGASYEQYF
15,TRBV5-1,CASQTGTAYNSPLHF
16,TRBV5-1,CASSLIGRGGTDTQYF
16,TRBV5-1,CASSLVTPPKPYEQYF
14,TRBV6-1,CASSEGPGGTEAFF
13,TRBV4-3,CASSQFEGDTIYF
15,TRBV5-4,CASSSLGGSGETQYF
13,TRBV6-5,CASTQRGQETQYF
14,TRBV5-5,CASSLWQGYNEQFF
14,TRBV25-1,CASSPQGAKNIQYF
17,TRBV7-6,CASSLTISGTGGQPQHF
15,TRBV7-2,CASSLGTGGMGEQFF
15,TRBV9,CASSAWDSSGNTIYF
14,TRBV6-1,CASSETGRNSPLHF
18,TRBV5-1,CASSLALAGGPGGETQYF
10,TRBV20-1,CSARAYGYTF
15,TRBV3-1/TRBV3-2,CASSQELAGMETQYF
16,TRBV5-4,CASSLFGQGRVYGYTF
15,TRBV9,CASSAAGGADGEQFF
19,TRBV7-9,CASSYRVSGGARVAYEQYF
16,TRBV6-4,CASSESTGSGANVLTF
13,TRBV9,CASSVEGGNTIYF
14,TRBV5-1,CASSLETGSTGYTF
14,TRBV7-3,CASSFGTRANEQFF